The T cell receptor beta chain under discussion was sequenced for a study of cytomegalovirus exposure and HLA in healthy donors (dated by TCRdb to about 2017). At the level of the whole study: An earlier analysis of some 620 of the donors reported 276 Gb of sequence data and 117 million unique TCR beta sequences obtained from roughly 180 million T cells. The study profiled the T cell repertoires of 500 to 800 subjects by immunosequencing and related them to cytomegalovirus serostatus. All discovery cohort repertoires had been generated on a single sequencing platform. HLA typing covered class I and class II loci at four-digit resolution. In addition to the first cohort of 666 subjects, a separate validation cohort of 100 to 150 different subjects was used. Across about 370 genotyped donors of the cohort, an average of approximately 240,000 unique TCR beta nucleotide sequences per donor were sequenced, and roughly 20% of those sequences were non-productive. The number of donors typed differed by locus, with roughly 620-630 for A, B, C, DRB1 and DQB1, around 560 for DQA1, 600 to 610 for DPA1, and under 490 for DPB1. Roughly 290 gigabases of sequencing data and around 88 million unique TCR sequences made up an early release that covered some 640 HLA-typed donors. A later genetic analysis took genome-wide SNP genotypes for about three fifths of the 666 donors and used that subset as a discovery cohort. To predict cytomegalovirus infection status, the study brought together high-throughput TCR immunosequencing, statistical association of individual TCRs with disease status, and machine learning. Of the approximately 400 genotyped donors, 75% to 85% were placed in the genetic ancestry cluster associated with self-reported Caucasian donors. Roughly 5 DR-DQ haplotypes were treated as single units for association and clustering because of strong linkage in the cohort. Alongside the repertoire data, information on donor age, sex, ethnicity and CMV serostatus was compiled. The aim of the study was to test whether cataloging public T cell receptors could identify signatures of past pathogen exposure. Rather than using new phenotypic data, the later analysis identified candidate immune exposures from TCR beta sequences and from how often those sequences occurred across donors. An earlier analysis of 587 of the donors used high-throughput TCR beta sequencing to judge whether each TCR beta V gene segment behaved as functional or pseudogenic. In a later analysis, previously published TCR beta repertoires from several hundred donors were re-analyzed and high-resolution HLA genotyping was added so that TCR occurrence patterns could be studied.

The study at large found these results: Sequencing depth was assumed to be roughly uniform across donors in the presence/absence analyses, though that assumption may not hold. Because counts were too low, around 18 rarely observed V segments, including chromosome 9 orphons, were left out of the earlier analysis of 500 to 750 of the donors. Broadly in line with IMGT annotations, most TCR beta V segments showed up in productive rearrangements about 87% or about 30% of the time in an earlier analysis of some 590 of the donors. In vitro tests confirmed that three of the cytomegalovirus-associated TCR beta chains recognize cytomegalovirus antigens. The only immune exposure information available for the cohort was CMV serostatus. In both the original and validation cohorts, the classifier was reported to diagnose cytomegalovirus status with high specificity and sensitivity. The study gave a list of 150 to 200 TCR beta chains associated with cytomegalovirus. A later analysis found that TCR association rates varied across HLA loci, with DRB1 alleles showing the most associated TCRs and HLA-C alleles the fewest. A further reported finding was that TCR beta sequences accurately predicted the HLA-A and HLA-B alleles for most subjects in the first cohort. In a later genetic analysis, fewer N-insertions in productive TCRs were reported among donors in an Asian-associated ancestry cluster than the approximately 670-donor mean. In a later analysis, several top co-occurrence clusters were reported to appear linked to parvovirus B19, influenza, CMV and Epstein-Barr virus. HLA typing was unavailable for some donors at each locus, so association tests used only the typed subset. This cohort had only TCR beta chains sequenced, and the lack of alpha or paired-chain data limited which features could be detected. Correlated functional status among segregating V segments might be attributable to linkage disequilibrium, but an unknown experimental factor could not be ruled out. The sequencing pipeline was judged likely to have produced a cluster of highly shared sequence variants as a technical artifact. Across donors, most TCR sequences were observed very rarely, whereas some public TCRs were present in many individuals. When HLA alleles, especially DR and DQ, strongly co-occurred, TCR associations were difficult to assign to individual alleles. A later analysis associated roughly 17,000 TCR beta sequences with specific HLA alleles at a false discovery rate of 0.05. The authors suggested that the approach could potentially be generalized to other disease states and immunological phenotypes. In a later genetic analysis, a missense DCLRE1C variant was associated with V-gene and J-gene trimming of TCR beta chains, and the association was replicated in an independent cohort. In a later analysis, HLA-associated TCR beta chains showed more clonal expansion and lower generation probabilities than non-associated chains that were equally common. Some IMGT-functional V segments, including TRBV6-2 and TRBV6-3, could not be distinguished by the 87-base-pair reads and were therefore excluded. Most CMV-associated TCR beta chains appeared to be HLA-restricted in a later analysis, and the HLA associations seemed to be driven largely by CMV exposure.

Libraries were made using the immunoSEQ multiplex PCR assay. A mixture of 60 forward primers for TCR Vbeta segments and 13 reverse primers for TCR Jbeta segments was used in the multiplex PCR. The CDR3 region of rearranged TCR beta genes was amplified from genomic DNA with a multiplex PCR assay. Amplified TCR beta libraries were sequenced as 87-base-pair reads on the Illumina HiSeq System. Concerning the study's data processing: A later analysis tallied around 87 million unique TCR beta chains across the 666 repertoires, and 10 million to 11 million of those chains were shared by two or more donors. A nearest-neighbor algorithm error-corrected the raw reads and collapsed the reads into unique sequences, merging closely related sequences to remove PCR and sequencing errors. Alignment of CDR3 sequences to IMGT reference sequences was used to assign V, D and J gene segments. For a sequence to be retained, at least a six-nucleotide match to both a V gene segment and a J gene segment was required. Rearrangements were classified as productive when the CDR3 lacked stop codons and remained in frame with V and J, and all other rearrangements were classified as non-productive. CDR3 was defined according to IMGT convention as the region running from the second conserved V-encoded cysteine to the conserved J-encoded phenylalanine. The earlier analysis of about 590 of the donors excluded sequences that lacked an unambiguous match to a single V gene segment. An earlier analysis of 587 of the donors called V segments functional above 56.7% productive rearrangements and segregating when the between-donor standard deviation exceeded 5%. A statistical classification framework was built for diagnosing cytomegalovirus status from the catalog of TCR beta chain sequences. V and J gene assignment, in a later analysis, came from comparing TCR nucleotide sequences with IMGT/GENE-DB human TR gene sequences. In a later analysis, CDR3 sequences and most-parsimonious VDJ recombination scenarios were assigned using the TCRdist pipeline. In a later analysis, each TCR beta chain was defined by its CDR3 amino acid sequence together with its V-gene family, and reads without a unique V-gene family were excluded. As a way to deal with suspected cross-contamination and a sequencing artifact, a later analysis dropped 640 or so nucleotide sequences that were highly shared and had low generation probability. In a later analysis, a clonal expansion index for each public chain was calculated from normalized within-repertoire ranks of inferred template counts. A later analysis computed generation probabilities with a VDJ recombination model fitted to out-of-frame rearrangements, and checked the results against IGoR. Hypergeometric tests were used in a later analysis to score TCR-TCR, TCR-HLA and TCR-CMV co-occurrence, with a repertoire-size bias correction applied to the TCR pairs. A later analysis estimated false discovery rates by permuting HLA or CMV assignments 20 times. In a later analysis, co-occurring TCRs were grouped using DBSCAN, with TCRdist sequence similarity added in when clustering inside HLA-allele-positive subsets. Repertoires with fewer than 30,000 or more than 120,000 public chains, plus five repertoires with anomalous nucleotide sharing, were excluded from co-occurrence clustering. Entries here come from immuneACCESS through TCRdb and include only in-frame sequences with V and J called. Some clones fail to appear in such tables; in the studies checked, an unresolved V gene covers under half of the shortfall, and the cause of the remainder is unknown. Clone size and the V and J calls come from that table; the DNA yielded D and trimming. The sample table records 120,000 or so clones; 15% of these occur just once. Jointly, the top ten make up 1.5% to 2% of the sample.

In its sample, this clone was seen a few times. Its recognized antigen is unknown. No clone much larger than this one lies a single base away; base qualities are absent. In total, approximately 700 healthy bone marrow donors made up the cohort. All cohort members were sampled while nominally healthy, although unrecorded immune exposures were likely present. The donor was CMV seronegative and was included in the group of several hundred seronegative cohort members. Each donor provided a peripheral blood sample, and peripheral blood mononuclear cells were used for TCR beta sequencing. Genomic DNA extraction from the blood cell samples was performed with the Qiagen DNeasy Blood Extraction Kit. The CDR3 holds 18 amino acids from the cysteine to the phenylalanine. Only the CDR3 DNA is retained, 54 bases long and in frame from the first base. Relative to germline, V is 2 bases shorter and J is 1 base shorter, with 18 bases between their ends. CDR1 PRHDT and CDR2 FYEKMQ were looked up in the germline V gene (reference sequence).

The chain is made from TRBV13 and TRBJ1-3; no D gene is confidently identified. The TCR sequence derives from a woman aged 18 to 35 in good health and CMV-seronegative. Material for sequencing was PBMCs. The DNA sequence is as follows: TGTGCCAGCAGCTTAAATCAGAGGCCGGGTACGTCTGGAAACACCATATATTTT. Its protein is CASSLNQRPGTSGNTIYF.